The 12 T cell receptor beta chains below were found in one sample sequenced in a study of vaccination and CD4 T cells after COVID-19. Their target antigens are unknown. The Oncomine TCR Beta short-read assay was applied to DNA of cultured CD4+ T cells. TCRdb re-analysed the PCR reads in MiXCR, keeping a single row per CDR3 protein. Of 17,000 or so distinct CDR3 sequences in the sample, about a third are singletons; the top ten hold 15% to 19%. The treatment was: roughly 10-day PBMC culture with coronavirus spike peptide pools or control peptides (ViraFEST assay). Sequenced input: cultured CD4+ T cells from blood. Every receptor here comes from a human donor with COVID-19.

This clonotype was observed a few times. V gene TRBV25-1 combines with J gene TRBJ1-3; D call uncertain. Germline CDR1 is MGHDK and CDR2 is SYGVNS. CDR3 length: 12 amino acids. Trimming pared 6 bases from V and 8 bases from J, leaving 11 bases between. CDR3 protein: CASSPGGHTIYF. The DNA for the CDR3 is TGTGCCAGCAGCCCGGGTGGGCACACCATATATTTT.

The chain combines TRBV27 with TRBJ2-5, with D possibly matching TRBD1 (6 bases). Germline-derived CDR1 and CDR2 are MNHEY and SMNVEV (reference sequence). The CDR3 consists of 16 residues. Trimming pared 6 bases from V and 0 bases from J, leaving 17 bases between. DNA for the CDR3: TGTGCCAGCAGAATGACAGTTAGGGGGTACCAAGAGACCCAGTACTTC. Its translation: CASRMTVRGYQETQYF.

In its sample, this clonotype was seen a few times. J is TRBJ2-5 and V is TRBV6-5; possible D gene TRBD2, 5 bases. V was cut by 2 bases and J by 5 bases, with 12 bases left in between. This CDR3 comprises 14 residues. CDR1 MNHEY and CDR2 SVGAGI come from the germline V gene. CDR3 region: CASSYVPGGETQYF. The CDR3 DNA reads TGTGCCAGCAGTTACGTCCCCGGCGGGGAGACCCAGTACTTC.

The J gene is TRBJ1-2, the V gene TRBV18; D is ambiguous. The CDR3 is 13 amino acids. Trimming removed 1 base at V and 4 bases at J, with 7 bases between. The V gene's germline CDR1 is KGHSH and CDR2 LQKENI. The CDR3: CASSPQGAYGYTF. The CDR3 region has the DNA TGTGCCAGCTCACCACAGGGTGCCTATGGCTACACCTTC. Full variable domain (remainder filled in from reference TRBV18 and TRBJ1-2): NAGVMQNPRHLVRRRGQEARLRCSPMKGHSHVYWYRQLPEEGLKFMVYLQKENIIDESGMPKERFSAEFPKEGPSILRIQQVVRGDSAAYFCASSPQGAYGYTFGSGTRLTVV.

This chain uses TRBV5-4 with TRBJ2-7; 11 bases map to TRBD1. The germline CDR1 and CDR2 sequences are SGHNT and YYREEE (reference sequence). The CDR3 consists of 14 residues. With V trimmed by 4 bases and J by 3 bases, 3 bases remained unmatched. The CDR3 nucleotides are TGTGCCAGCAGCGGGACAGGGGGAGACTACGAGCAGTACTTC. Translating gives CASSGTGGDYEQYF.

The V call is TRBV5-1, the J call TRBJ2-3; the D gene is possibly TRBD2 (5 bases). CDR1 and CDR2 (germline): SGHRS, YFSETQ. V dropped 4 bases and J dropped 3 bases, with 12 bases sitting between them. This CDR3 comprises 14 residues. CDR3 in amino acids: CASSPEGMTDTQYF. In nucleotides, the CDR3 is TGCGCCAGCAGCCCCGAGGGCATGACAGATACGCAGTATTTT. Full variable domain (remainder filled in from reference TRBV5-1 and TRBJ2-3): KAGVTQTPRYLIKTRGQQVTLSCSPISGHRSVSWYQQTPGQGLQFLFEYFSETQRNKGNFPGRFSGRQFSNSRSEMNVSTLELGDSALYLCASSPEGMTDTQYFGPGTRLTVL.

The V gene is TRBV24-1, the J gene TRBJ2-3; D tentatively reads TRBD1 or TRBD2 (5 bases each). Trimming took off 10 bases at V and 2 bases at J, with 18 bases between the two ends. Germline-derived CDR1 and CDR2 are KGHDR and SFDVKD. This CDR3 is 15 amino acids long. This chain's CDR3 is CATGTSGTTTDTQYF. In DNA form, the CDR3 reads TGTGCCACTGGAACCTCCGGGACCACCACAGATACGCAGTATTTT.

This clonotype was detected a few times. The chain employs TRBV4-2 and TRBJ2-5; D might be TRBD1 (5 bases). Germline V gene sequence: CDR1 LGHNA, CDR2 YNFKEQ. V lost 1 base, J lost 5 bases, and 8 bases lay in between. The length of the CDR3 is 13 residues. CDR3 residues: CASSQAKGETQYF. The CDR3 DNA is TGTGCCAGCAGCCAAGCCAAGGGGGAGACCCAGTACTTC.

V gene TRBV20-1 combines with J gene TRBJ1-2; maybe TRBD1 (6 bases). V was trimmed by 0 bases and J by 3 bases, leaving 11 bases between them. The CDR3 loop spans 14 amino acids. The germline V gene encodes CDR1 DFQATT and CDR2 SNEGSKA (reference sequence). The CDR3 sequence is CSARDPTGYYGYTF. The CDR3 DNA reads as TGCAGTGCTAGAGACCCTACAGGGTACTATGGCTACACCTTC.

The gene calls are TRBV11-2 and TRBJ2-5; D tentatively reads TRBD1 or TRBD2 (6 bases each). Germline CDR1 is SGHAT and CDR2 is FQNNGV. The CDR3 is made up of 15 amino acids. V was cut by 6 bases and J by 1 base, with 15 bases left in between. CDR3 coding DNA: TGTGCCAGCAGTTTGATAGGGGGGATCCAAGAGACCCAGTACTTC. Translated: CASSLIGGIQETQYF.

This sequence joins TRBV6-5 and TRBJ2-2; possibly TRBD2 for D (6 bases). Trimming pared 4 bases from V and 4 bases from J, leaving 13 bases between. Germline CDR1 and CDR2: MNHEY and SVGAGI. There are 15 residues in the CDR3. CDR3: CASSSWGEGTGELFF. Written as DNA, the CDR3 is TGTGCCAGCAGTTCATGGGGGGAAGGCACCGGGGAGCTGTTTTTT.

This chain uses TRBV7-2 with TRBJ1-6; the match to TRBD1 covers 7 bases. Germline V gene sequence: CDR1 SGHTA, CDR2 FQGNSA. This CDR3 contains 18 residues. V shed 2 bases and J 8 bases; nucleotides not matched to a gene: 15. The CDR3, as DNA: TGTGCCAGCAGCTTAATTCCCTTTTACAGGGGTATGGATTCACCCCTCCACTTT. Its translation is CASSLIPFYRGMDSPLHF.